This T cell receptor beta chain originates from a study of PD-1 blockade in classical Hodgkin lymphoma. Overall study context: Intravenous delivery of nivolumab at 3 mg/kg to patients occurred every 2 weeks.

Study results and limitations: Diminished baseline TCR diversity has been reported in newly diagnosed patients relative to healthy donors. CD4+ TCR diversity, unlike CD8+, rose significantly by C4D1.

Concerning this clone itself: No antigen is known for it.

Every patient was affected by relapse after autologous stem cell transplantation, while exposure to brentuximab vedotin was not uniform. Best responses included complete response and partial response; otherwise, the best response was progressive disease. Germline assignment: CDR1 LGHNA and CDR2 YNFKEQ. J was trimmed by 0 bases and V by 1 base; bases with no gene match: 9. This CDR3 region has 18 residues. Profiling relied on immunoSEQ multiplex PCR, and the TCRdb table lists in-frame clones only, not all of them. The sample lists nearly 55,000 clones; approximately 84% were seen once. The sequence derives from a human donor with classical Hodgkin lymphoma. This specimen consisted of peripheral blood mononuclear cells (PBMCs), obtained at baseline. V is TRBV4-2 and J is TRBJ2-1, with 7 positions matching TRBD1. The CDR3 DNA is TGTGCCAGCAGCCAAGCCCCCGGGACAGTCAGCTCCTACAATGAGCAGTTCTTC. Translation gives CASSQAPGTVSSYNEQFF.